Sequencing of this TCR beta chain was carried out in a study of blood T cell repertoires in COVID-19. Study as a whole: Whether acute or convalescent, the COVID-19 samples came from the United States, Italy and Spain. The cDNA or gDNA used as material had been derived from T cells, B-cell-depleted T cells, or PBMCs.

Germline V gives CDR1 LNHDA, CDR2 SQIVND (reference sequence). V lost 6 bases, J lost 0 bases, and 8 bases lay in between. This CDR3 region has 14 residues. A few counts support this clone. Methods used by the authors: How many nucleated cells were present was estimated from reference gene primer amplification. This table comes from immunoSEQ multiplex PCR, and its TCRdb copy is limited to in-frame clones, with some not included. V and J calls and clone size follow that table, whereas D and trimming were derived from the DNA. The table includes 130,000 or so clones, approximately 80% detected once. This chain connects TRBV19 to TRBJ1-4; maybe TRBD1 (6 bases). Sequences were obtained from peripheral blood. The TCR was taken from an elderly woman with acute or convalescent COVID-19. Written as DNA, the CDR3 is TGTGCCAGTAGCCAGGGGTCAACTAATGAAAAACTGTTTTTT. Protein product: CASSQGSTNEKLFF.